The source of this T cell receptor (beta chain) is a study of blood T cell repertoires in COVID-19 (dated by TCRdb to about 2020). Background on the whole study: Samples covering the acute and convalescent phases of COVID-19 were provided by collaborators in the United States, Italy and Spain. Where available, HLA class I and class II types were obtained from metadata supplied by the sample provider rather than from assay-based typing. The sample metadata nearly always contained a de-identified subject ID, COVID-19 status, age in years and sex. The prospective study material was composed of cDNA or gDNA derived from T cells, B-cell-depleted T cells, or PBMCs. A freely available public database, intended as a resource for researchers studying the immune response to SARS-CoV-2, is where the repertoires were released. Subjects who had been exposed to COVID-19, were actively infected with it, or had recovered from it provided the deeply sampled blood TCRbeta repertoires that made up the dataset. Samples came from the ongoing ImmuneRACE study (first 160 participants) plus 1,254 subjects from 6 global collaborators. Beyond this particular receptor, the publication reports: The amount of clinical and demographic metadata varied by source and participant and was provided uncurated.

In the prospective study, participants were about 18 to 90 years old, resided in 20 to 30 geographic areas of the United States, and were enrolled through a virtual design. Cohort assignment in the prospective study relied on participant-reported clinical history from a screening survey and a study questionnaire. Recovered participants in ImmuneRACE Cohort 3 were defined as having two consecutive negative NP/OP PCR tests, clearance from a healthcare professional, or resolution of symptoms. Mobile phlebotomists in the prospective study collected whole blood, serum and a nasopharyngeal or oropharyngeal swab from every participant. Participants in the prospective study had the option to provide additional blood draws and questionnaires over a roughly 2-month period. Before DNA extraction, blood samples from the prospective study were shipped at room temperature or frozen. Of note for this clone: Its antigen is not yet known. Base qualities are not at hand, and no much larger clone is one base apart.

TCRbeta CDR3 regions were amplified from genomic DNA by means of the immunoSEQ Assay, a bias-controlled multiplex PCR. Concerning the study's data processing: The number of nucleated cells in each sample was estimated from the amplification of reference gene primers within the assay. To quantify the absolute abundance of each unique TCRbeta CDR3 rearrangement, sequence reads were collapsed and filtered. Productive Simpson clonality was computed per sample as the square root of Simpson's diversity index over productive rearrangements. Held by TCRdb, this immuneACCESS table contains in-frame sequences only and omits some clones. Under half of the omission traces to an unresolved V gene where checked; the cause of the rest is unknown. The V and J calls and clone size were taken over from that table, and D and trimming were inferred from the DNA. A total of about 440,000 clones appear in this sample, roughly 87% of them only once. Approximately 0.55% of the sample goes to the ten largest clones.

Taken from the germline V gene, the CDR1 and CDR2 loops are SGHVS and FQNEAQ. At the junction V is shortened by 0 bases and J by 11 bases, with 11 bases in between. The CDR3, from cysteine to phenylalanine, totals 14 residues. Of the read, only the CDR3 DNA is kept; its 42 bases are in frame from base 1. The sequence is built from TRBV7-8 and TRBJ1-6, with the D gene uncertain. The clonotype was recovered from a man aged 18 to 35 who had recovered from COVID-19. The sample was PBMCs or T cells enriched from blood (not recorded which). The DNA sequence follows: TGTGCCAGCAGCTTAGCTGGTCAACACCCACCCCTCCACTTT. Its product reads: CASSLAGQHPPLHF.